The subject of this entry is one T cell receptor (beta chain). This record comes from a study of blood T cell repertoires in COVID-19. V dropped 1 base and J dropped 7; count of bases not matched to a gene: 8. The germline gives CDR1 KGHSH, CDR2 LQKENI. The CDR3 totals 16 residues. Study processing details: The authors estimated nucleated cell counts from reference gene primer amplification. The assay was immunoSEQ multiplex PCR, and TCRdb's table has in-frame clones only and misses some. That table supplies the V and J calls and clone size; D and trimming were determined from the DNA. The table shows 150,000 or so clones, with around four fifths occurring only once.

This TCR derives from a woman aged 45-60 years who had recovered from COVID-19. The sequenced sample was PBMCs or T cells enriched from blood (not recorded which). The rearrangement links TRBV18 to TRBJ2-1, with 9 bases lining up with TRBD2. CDR3 in DNA: TGTGCCAGCTCACCACTCTCCCTAGCGGGGAGGAATGAGCAGTTCTTC. It specifies CASSPLSLAGRNEQFF.